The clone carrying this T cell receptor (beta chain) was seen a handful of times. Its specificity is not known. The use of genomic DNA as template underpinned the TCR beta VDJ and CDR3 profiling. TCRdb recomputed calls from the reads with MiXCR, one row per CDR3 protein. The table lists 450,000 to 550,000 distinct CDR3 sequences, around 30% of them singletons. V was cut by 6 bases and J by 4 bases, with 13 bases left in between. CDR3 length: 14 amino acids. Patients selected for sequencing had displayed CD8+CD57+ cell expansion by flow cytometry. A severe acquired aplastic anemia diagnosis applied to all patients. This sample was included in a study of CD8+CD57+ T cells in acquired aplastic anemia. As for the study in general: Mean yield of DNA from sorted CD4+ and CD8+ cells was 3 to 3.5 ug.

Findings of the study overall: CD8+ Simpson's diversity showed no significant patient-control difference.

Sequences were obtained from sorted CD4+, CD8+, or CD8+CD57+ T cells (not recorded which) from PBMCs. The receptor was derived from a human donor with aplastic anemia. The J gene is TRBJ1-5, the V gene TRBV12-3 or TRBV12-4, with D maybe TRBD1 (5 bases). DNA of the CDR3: TGTGCCAGCAGCCAAGACAGTGCTAATCAGCCCCAGCATTTT. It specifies CASSQDSANQPQHF.